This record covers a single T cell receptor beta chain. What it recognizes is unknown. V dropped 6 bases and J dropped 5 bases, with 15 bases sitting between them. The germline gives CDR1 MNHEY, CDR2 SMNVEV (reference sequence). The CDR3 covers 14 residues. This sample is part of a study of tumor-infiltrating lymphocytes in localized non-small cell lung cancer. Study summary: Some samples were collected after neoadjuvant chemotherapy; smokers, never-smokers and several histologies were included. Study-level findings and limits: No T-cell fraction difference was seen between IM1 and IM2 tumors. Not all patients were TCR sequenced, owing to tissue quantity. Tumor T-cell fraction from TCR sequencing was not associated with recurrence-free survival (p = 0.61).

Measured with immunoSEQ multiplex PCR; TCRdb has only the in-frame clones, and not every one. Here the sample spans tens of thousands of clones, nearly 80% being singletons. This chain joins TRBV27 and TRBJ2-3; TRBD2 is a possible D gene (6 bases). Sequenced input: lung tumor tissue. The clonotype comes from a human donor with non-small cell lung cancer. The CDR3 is CASSHSGTIDTQYF. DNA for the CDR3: TGTGCCAGCAGCCATAGCGGTACCATAGATACGCAGTATTTT.